A selection of T cell receptor beta chains follows, all from one sample in a study of blood T cells in healthy people across ages. TCRdb processed the 5' RACE reads anew with MiXCR; each CDR3 protein has one entry. In the table there are about 1.7 million distinct CDR3 sequences, over 25% of which are singletons. Material: blood. These receptors were collected from a woman aged 25-40 years in good health. CDR3s include the opening cysteine and the closing phenylalanine or tryptophan. Each record gives: V gene, J gene, clone size, D gene, CDR3 protein, CDR3 DNA. The D gene is left open where the match is weak. A clone size is listed for some rows: how often the clone was seen (once, few, many), or a class if it is expanded.

V: TRBV7-9
J: TRBJ1-6
size: NA
D: NA
CDR3: CASRQQGGPLHF
DNA: TGTGCCAGCAGGCAACAGGGCGGCCCCCTCCACTTT

V: TRBV12-3/TRBV12-4
J: TRBJ2-3
size: NA
D: NA
CDR3: CASSPRFGSPTSTDTQYF
DNA: TGTGCCAGCAGTCCCCGGTTCGGGAGCCCCACGAGCACAGATACGCAGTATTTT

V: TRBV13
J: TRBJ1-1
size: NA
D: NA
CDR3: CASSRQNGEPQAAFF
DNA: TGTGCCAGCAGCCGTCAAAATGGGGAACCTCAAGCGGCTTTCTTT

V: TRBV6-2/TRBV6-3
J: TRBJ2-7
size: NA
D: TRBD1
CDR3: CASSYGRGLYNEQYF
DNA: TGTGCCAGCAGTTACGGAAGGGGGCTCTACAATGAGCAGTACTTC

V: TRBV4-3
J: TRBJ2-7
size: many
D: NA
CDR3: CASSPSFRGGEQYF
DNA: TGCGCCAGCAGCCCCTCTTTTCGGGGCGGCGAGCAGTACTTC

V: TRBV12-3/TRBV12-4
J: TRBJ1-2
size: NA
D: TRBD1
CDR3: CARSFFQGGYGYTF
DNA: TGTGCCCGCAGTTTCTTCCAGGGGGGCTATGGCTACACCTTC

V: TRBV20-1
J: TRBJ2-4
size: few
D: NA
CDR3: CSAKRGQGRIQYF
DNA: TGCAGTGCTAAAAGGGGTCAGGGACGCATTCAGTACTTC

V: TRBV11-2
J: TRBJ2-3
size: NA
D: NA
CDR3: CASSLVAYSSLDTQYF
DNA: TGTGCCAGCAGCTTAGTCGCGTACAGTTCCCTCGATACGCAGTATTTT

V: TRBV6-2/TRBV6-3
J: TRBJ1-5
size: NA
D: NA
CDR3: CASRLREQSNQPQHF
DNA: TGTGCCAGCAGGCTACGGGAGCAGAGCAATCAGCCCCAGCATTTT

V: TRBV19
J: TRBJ2-1
size: few
D: TRBD1
CDR3: CASKGQGANEQFF
DNA: TGTGCCAGTAAGGGACAGGGGGCCAATGAGCAGTTCTTC

V: TRBV10-3
J: TRBJ1-1
size: many
D: NA
CDR3: CAIRGGQGNTEAFF
DNA: TGTGCCATCAGGGGGGGGCAGGGGAACACTGAAGCTTTCTTT

V: TRBV20-1
J: TRBJ2-7
size: NA
D: NA
CDR3: CSARDSMGSGSVGEQYF
DNA: TGCAGTGCTAGAGATAGTATGGGAAGTGGAAGTGTTGGCGAGCAGTACTTC

V: TRBV6-5
J: TRBJ2-7
size: many
D: NA
CDR3: CASSTDGSYEQYF
DNA: TGTGCCAGCAGTACCGACGGCTCCTACGAGCAGTACTTC

V: TRBV29-1
J: TRBJ1-1
size: NA
D: NA
CDR3: CSVQKNTEAFF
DNA: TGCAGCGTTCAGAAGAACACTGAAGCTTTCTTT

V: TRBV20-1
J: TRBJ2-3
size: NA
D: TRBD2
CDR3: CSAPRTSGADTQYF
DNA: TGCAGTGCTCCAAGGACTAGCGGAGCAGATACGCAGTATTTT

V: TRBV20-1
J: TRBJ1-5
size: few
D: TRBD1
CDR3: CSARPPTGGNQPQHF
DNA: TGCAGTGCTAGACCCCCGACAGGGGGCAATCAGCCCCAGCATTTT

V: TRBV7-6
J: TRBJ1-2
size: NA
D: NA
CDR3: CASSLAHSGYGYTF
DNA: TGTGCCAGCAGCTTAGCACACAGCGGCTATGGCTACACCTTC

V: TRBV12-3/TRBV12-4
J: TRBJ2-1
size: NA
D: TRBD1
CDR3: CASRSWTGEYNEQFF
DNA: TGTGCCAGCAGATCCTGGACAGGAGAATACAATGAGCAGTTCTTC

V: TRBV14
J: TRBJ1-2
size: NA
D: NA
CDR3: CASRLDTRRGYTF
DNA: TGTGCCAGCAGACTTGACACGCGACGGGGCTACACCTTC

V: TRBV18
J: TRBJ2-3
size: NA
D: NA
CDR3: CASSPVGSLTDTQYF
DNA: TGTGCCAGCTCACCGGTTGGGAGCTTGACAGATACGCAGTATTTT

V: TRBV3-1
J: TRBJ2-3
size: many
D: NA
CDR3: CASSQKLPGTAEDTQYF
DNA: TGTGCCAGCAGCCAGAAACTCCCCGGGACCGCGGAAGATACGCAGTATTTT

V: TRBV5-1
J: TRBJ1-2
size: NA
D: TRBD1
CDR3: CASSLSLGTGNGYTF
DNA: TGCGCCAGCAGCCTATCTCTCGGGACAGGAAATGGCTACACCTTC

V: TRBV25-1
J: TRBJ2-7
size: NA
D: NA
CDR3: CASSDPRLASTTYEQYF
DNA: TGTGCCAGCAGTGATCCCCGGCTAGCGAGTACTACCTACGAGCAGTACTTC

V: TRBV3-1
J: TRBJ2-3
size: NA
D: NA
CDR3: CAGSRRDLRGDTQYF
DNA: TGTGCCGGCAGCCGGAGGGACCTACGAGGAGATACGCAGTATTTT

V: TRBV20-1
J: TRBJ1-2
size: few
D: NA
CDR3: CSARKREYYGYTF
DNA: TGCAGTGCTAGAAAACGGGAATACTATGGCTACACCTTC

V: TRBV7-2
J: TRBJ2-2
size: few
D: NA
CDR3: CASSLSGRTGELFF
DNA: TGTGCCAGCAGCTTATCCGGGAGAACCGGGGAGCTGTTTTTT

V: TRBV5-1
J: TRBJ1-1
size: few
D: TRBD1
CDR3: CASSWWGDSEAFF
DNA: TGCGCCAGCAGCTGGTGGGGGGACAGTGAAGCTTTCTTT

V: TRBV2
J: TRBJ2-3
size: NA
D: TRBD1
CDR3: CASRDRSIAQYF
DNA: TGTGCCAGCAGGGACAGGTCGATTGCGCAGTATTTT

V: TRBV20-1
J: TRBJ2-3
size: few
D: NA
CDR3: CSAQIGDTQYF
DNA: TGCAGTGCTCAAATTGGAGATACGCAGTATTTT

V: TRBV4-2
J: TRBJ2-7
size: many
D: TRBD2
CDR3: CASSPSSGVTYEQYF
DNA: TGTGCCAGCAGCCCCTCTAGCGGAGTTACCTACGAGCAGTACTTC

V: TRBV6-6
J: TRBJ2-1
size: few
D: NA
CDR3: CASSPTQGNPYNEQFF
DNA: TGTGCCAGCAGCCCAACCCAGGGGAACCCCTACAATGAGCAGTTCTTC

V: TRBV7-2
J: TRBJ2-1
size: NA
D: TRBD2
CDR3: CASSLRASGARGNEQFF
DNA: TGTGCCAGCAGCCTACGGGCTAGCGGGGCCAGGGGGAATGAGCAGTTCTTC

V: TRBV5-1
J: TRBJ1-1
size: NA
D: NA
CDR3: CASRVREGWGTEAFF
DNA: TGCGCCAGCAGGGTCAGGGAAGGATGGGGGACTGAAGCTTTCTTT

V: TRBV27
J: TRBJ2-1
size: few
D: TRBD2
CDR3: CASSGREGTAEQFF
DNA: TGTGCCAGCAGCGGGCGGGAGGGGACGGCTGAGCAGTTCTTC

V: TRBV5-6
J: TRBJ2-1
size: NA
D: TRBD2
CDR3: CASRERGGGENEQFF
DNA: TGTGCCAGCAGAGAGCGGGGGGGCGGGGAGAATGAGCAGTTCTTC

V: TRBV20-1
J: TRBJ2-1
size: many
D: TRBD1
CDR3: CSVQGATGLMNEQFF
DNA: TGCAGTGTACAGGGGGCGACTGGGTTAATGAATGAGCAGTTCTTC

V: TRBV29-1
J: TRBJ2-1
size: NA
D: NA
CDR3: CSVEGKPSYNEQFF
DNA: TGCAGCGTTGAAGGGAAGCCCTCCTACAATGAGCAGTTCTTC

V: TRBV2
J: TRBJ2-1
size: NA
D: NA
CDR3: CALGGVNEQFF
DNA: TGTGCGCTGGGTGGGGTCAATGAGCAGTTCTTC

V: TRBV28
J: TRBJ1-4
size: NA
D: NA
CDR3: CASSSLGGVSEKLFF
DNA: TGTGCCAGCAGCTCCCTCGGCGGGGTAAGCGAAAAACTGTTTTTT

V: TRBV29-1
J: TRBJ2-7
size: NA
D: TRBD1
CDR3: CSVQRQGGDEQYF
DNA: TGCAGCGTCCAAAGACAGGGGGGGGACGAGCAGTACTTC

V: TRBV5-1
J: TRBJ2-3
size: NA
D: TRBD2
CDR3: CDSSATSGGARDTQYF
DNA: TGCGACAGCAGCGCAACTAGCGGGGGGGCCCGGGATACGCAGTATTTT

V: TRBV29-1
J: TRBJ2-5
size: few
D: TRBD2
CDR3: CSVAGTSGSGEQYF
DNA: TGCAGCGTCGCCGGGACTAGCGGAAGTGGGGAGCAGTACTTC

V: TRBV12-3/TRBV12-4
J: TRBJ2-5
size: NA
D: TRBD2
CDR3: CASSFNLAGQGEQYF
DNA: TGTGCCAGCAGTTTTAATCTAGCGGGTCAGGGTGAGCAGTACTTC

V: TRBV12-5
J: TRBJ2-5
size: NA
D: TRBD1
CDR3: CASGLHADRESVTQYF
DNA: TGTGCTAGTGGTTTGCATGCGGACAGGGAATCGGTGACCCAGTACTTC